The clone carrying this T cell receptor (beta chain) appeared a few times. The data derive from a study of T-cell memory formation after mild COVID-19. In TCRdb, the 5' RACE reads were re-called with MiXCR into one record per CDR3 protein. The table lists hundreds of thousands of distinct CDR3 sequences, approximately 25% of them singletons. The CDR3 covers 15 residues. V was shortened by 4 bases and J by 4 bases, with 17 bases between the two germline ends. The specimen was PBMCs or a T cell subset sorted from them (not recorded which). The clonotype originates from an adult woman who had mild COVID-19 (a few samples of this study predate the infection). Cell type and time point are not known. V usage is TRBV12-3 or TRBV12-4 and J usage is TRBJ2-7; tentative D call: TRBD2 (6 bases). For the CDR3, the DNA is TGTGCCAGCAGTTCTGGGACTTCAGCCTATTACGAGCAGTACTTC. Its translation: CASSSGTSAYYEQYF.